The clone carrying this TCR beta chain was counted a few times. Its antigen remains unidentified. The data derive from a study of T-cell memory formation after mild COVID-19. Whole-study findings and limits: The main location of contracting CD4+ clones was CM and EM, and that of contracting CD8+ clones was EMRA. Pre-infection memory showed some responding clones, and this suggested that cross-reactive memory joined. Contracting clones from day 15 to 85 showed balanced CD4/CD8; later expanders favored CD4+.

MiXCR, applied by TCRdb to the 5' RACE reads, yields one record per CDR3 protein. The data contain some 290,000 distinct CDR3 sequences, around 15% of them seen just once; the ten biggest clones take up 20% to 25%. V was pared by 0 bases and J by 1 base, with 5 bases between. The CDR3 loop spans 14 amino acids. Germline V gene lookup returns CDR1 MGHRA and CDR2 YSYEKL. The sequence was obtained from a man aged 18 to 30 who had mild COVID-19 (a few samples of this study predate the infection). Cell type and time point are not known. This chain uses TRBV4-1 with TRBJ2-3, with D hard to call. The sequencing sample was made of PBMCs or a T cell subset sorted from them (not recorded which). CDR3 DNA sequence: TGCGCCAGCAGCCAAGAACCCGGCACAGATACGCAGTATTTT. It is translated as CASSQEPGTDTQYF.